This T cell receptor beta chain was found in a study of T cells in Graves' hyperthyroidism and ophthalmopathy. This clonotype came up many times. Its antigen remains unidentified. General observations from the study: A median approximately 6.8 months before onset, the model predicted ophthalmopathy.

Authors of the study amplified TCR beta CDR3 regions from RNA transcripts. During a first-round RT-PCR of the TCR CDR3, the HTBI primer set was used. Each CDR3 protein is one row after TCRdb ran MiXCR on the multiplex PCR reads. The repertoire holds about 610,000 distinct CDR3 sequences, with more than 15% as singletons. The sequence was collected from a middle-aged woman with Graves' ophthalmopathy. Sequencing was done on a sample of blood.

The CDR3 protein is CASSRTSHTDTQYF. In DNA, the CDR3 is TGTGCCAGCAGTAGGACTAGCCACACAGATACGCAGTATTTT. The V and J genes are TRBV2 and TRBJ2-3; 8 nucleotides line up with TRBD2. The CDR3 has 14 residues. The J segment lost 2 bases and the V segment lost 5 bases, leaving 3 bases of the junction unmatched. The V gene's germline CDR1 is SNHLY and CDR2 FYNNEI.